Below, one T cell receptor beta chain is given with its context. Its antigen is unidentified. The final CDR3 position lacks the conserved phenylalanine or tryptophan, pointing to a likely read error. CDR3 length equals 15 residues. CDR1 SGHVS and CDR2 FNYEAQ come from the germline V gene. These data are taken from a study of T cell repertoires in cytomegalovirus infection. As for the study in general: Public TCR beta signature analysis indicated the presence of both CMV infection and matching HLA type. Study-wide results and caveats: Individuals carrying CMV plus the relevant HLA were identified by cumulative frequency of public TCR beta families. It was HLA-C-restricted CMV-specific TCR beta clonotypes that dominated the response ex vivo.

TCRdb independently ran MiXCR on the reads; one entry per CDR3 protein. The repertoire holds 8,000 or so distinct CDR3 sequences, with roughly 49% as singletons. The specimen was PBMCs, sequenced either directly or after in vitro stimulation (not recorded which). This TCR was recovered from a human donor in good health (CMV status not recorded). Some clones in this sample may be carry-over from other donors' samples. This chain connects TRBV7-6 to TRBJ1-5, with D uncertain. CDR3 residues: CASSPETYSNHPQHL. The CDR3 DNA follows: TGTGCAAGCAGCCCCGAAACATACAGCAATCATCCCCAGCATTTG.